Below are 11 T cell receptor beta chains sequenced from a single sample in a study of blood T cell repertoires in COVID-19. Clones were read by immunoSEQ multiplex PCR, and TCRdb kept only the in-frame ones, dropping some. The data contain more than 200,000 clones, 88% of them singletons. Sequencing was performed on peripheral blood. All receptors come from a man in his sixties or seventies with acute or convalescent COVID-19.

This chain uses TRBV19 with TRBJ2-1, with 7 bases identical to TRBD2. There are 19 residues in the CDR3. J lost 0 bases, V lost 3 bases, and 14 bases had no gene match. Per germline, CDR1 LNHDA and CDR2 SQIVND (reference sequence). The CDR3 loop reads CASSINGRAFPSSYNEQFF. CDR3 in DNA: TGTGCCAGTAGTATTAATGGGAGGGCCTTCCCTAGCTCCTACAATGAGCAGTTCTTC.

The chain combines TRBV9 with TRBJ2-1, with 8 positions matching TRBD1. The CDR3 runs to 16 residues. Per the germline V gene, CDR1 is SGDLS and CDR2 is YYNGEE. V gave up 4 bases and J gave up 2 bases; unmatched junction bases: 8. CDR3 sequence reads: CASSTTGGTTYNEQFF. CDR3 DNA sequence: TGTGCCAGCAGCACAACAGGGGGAACGACCTACAATGAGCAGTTCTTC.

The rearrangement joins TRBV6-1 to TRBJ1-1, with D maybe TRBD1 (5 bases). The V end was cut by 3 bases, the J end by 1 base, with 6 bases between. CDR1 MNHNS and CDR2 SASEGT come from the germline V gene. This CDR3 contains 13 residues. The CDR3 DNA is TGTGCCAGCAGTGACAGGGCGAACACTGAAGCTTTCTTT. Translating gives CASSDRANTEAFF.

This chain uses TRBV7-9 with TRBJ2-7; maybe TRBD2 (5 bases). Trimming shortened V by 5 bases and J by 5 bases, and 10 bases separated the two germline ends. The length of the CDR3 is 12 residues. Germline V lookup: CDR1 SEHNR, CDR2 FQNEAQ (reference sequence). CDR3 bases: TGTGCCAGCAGCGCCCTCGGGGACGAGCAGTACTTC. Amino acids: CASSALGDEQYF.

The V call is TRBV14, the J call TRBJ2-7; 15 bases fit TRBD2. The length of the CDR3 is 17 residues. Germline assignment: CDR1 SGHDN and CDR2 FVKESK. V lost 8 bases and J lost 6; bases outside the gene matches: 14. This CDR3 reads CASRPHGLAGGPSEQYF. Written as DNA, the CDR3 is TGTGCCAGCCGACCCCACGGACTAGCGGGAGGGCCCTCCGAGCAGTACTTC.

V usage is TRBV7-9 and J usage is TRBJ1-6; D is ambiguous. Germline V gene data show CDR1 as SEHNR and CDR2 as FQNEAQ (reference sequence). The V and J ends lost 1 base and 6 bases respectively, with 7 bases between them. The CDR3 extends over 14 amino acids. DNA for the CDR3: TGTGCCAGCAGCTTAGAAGGAGCTAATTCACCCCTCCACTTT. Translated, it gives CASSLEGANSPLHF.

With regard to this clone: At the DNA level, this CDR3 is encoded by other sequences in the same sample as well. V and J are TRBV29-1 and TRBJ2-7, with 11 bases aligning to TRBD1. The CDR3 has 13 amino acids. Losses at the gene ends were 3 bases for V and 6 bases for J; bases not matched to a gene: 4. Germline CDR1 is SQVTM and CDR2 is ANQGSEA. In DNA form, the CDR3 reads TGCAGCGTTGAGGGGACAGGGGGTGCCGAGCAGTACTTC. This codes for CSVEGTGGAEQYF.

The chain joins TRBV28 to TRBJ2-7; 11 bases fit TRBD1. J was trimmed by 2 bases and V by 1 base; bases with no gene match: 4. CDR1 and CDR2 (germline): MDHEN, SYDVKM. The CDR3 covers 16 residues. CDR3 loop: CASSLFRTGGAYEQYF. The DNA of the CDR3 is TGTGCCAGCAGTTTATTTAGGACAGGGGGCGCCTACGAGCAGTACTTC.

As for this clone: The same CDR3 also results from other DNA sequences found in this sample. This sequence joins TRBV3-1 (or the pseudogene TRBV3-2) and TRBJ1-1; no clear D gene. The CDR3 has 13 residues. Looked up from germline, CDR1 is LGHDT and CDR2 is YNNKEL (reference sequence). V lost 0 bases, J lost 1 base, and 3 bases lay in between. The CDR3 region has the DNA TGTGCCAGCAGCCAAGATAGGAACACTGAAGCTTTCTTT. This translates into CASSQDRNTEAFF.

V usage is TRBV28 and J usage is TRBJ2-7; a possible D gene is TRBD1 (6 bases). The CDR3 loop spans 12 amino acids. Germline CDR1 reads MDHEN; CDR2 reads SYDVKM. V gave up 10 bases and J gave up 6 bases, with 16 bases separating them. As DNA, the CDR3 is TGTGCCACCGGGACACTAACGCGCGAGCAGTACTTC. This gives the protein CATGTLTREQYF. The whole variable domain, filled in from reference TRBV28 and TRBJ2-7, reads DVKVTQSSRYLVKRTGEKVFLECVQDMDHENMFWYRQDPGLGLRLIYFSYDVKMKEKGDIPEGYSVSREKKERFSLILESASTNQTSMYLCATGTLTREQYFGPGTRLTVT.

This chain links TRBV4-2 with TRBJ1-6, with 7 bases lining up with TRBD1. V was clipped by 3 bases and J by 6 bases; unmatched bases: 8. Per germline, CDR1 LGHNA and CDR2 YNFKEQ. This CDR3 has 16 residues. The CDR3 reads CASSQGTGAINSPLHF. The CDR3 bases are TGTGCCAGCAGCCAGGGTACAGGGGCGATTAATTCACCCCTCCACTTT.